This TCR beta chain came from a study of blood T cells in healthy people across ages (dated by TCRdb to the mid-2010s). A note on the overall study: In model experiments, template switching captured roughly one uniquely barcoded TCR beta cDNA molecule for every two T cells. Donors of different ages were randomly distributed across sequencing lanes to avoid experimental bias. Donors were grouped into four age groups: young (average 16 years), middle-aged (roughly 40), aged (62) and long-lived (over 80). To track age-related changes in TCR beta repertoire diversity, the study relied on deep sequencing normalized with unique cDNA molecular identifiers. For two donors (one aged 18 to 29 and one aged 80 or older), the study analyzed two additional independent replicas of 1 million unique cDNA reads from the same blood draw.

Summary of the overall study and its limitations: Because profiling used bulk unsorted PBMCs, naive and antigen-experienced compartments could not be compared conclusively. The percentage of naive T cells measured by flow cytometry correlated strongly with observed TCR beta diversity. Because donor CMV infection status was unknown, age-related changes in expanded clonotypes were potentially confounded. Estimates of total diversity based on one million sequenced T cells were considered lower bounds and underestimates. Observed TCR beta diversity per million T cells fell roughly linearly with age, and a significant reduction was already apparent by age about 36. The long-lived group showed more naive CD4+ T cells, fewer expanded clones and increased TCR diversity than the aged group, suggesting age selection.

The donors were roughly 39 Caucasian individuals from Russia, aged roughly 6 to 90 years, who were systemically healthy. About 9.8 milliliters of peripheral blood were drawn from each donor into EDTA-treated Vacutainer tubes. Ficoll-Paque density-gradient centrifugation was used to isolate PBMCs, with at least 7 million per sample. Total RNA was extracted from PBMCs with Trizol reagent, with at least 6 micrograms obtained per sample. The percentages of naive CD45RAhigh/CD27high T cells were determined by flow cytometry on a PBMC aliquot from every donor. In the germline V gene, CDR1 corresponds to SQVTM and CDR2 to ANQGSEA. Deletion took 4 bases off V and 5 bases off J, with a span of 15 bases between the germline ends. The CDR3 has 14 amino acids, counting the end cysteine and phenylalanine. Just the 42-base CDR3 DNA is kept, in frame starting at base 1. The library was obtained by 5' RACE. TCRdb names Illumina HiSeq 2500 as the instrument used. The second PCR ran for about 6 to 12 cycles and used a J-beta primer mix along with a sample-barcoded 5' primer. Each TCR beta cDNA molecule received a unique molecular identifier from a template-switch 5' adaptor carrying 12 random nucleotides. At least 2.5 million CDR3-containing paired-end reads were obtained from each sample. First-strand cDNA was synthesized from all RNA with the Mint cDNA synthesis kit, primed by a TRBC-specific oligonucleotide. Following uracil-DNA glycosylase treatment, all cDNA underwent a first 18-cycle PCR with the universal primers M1SS and BC2_uni_R. Regarding the original processing steps: For normalization, 1 million high-quality reads, each with a distinct molecular identifier, were randomly selected from each sample. Reads with shared molecular identifiers were discarded instead of being binned into consensus sequences. MiTCR, with a Q25 quality threshold and the strictest error-elimination algorithm, was used for CDR3 identification, clonotype clustering and error correction. Lower-bound total TCR beta diversity was estimated with a nonparametric unseen species model using Euler transformation. TCRdb reanalyzed the raw reads on its own, using fastp at Q25 for trimming and MiXCR for clone calling, and kept in-frame beta chains. Rows matching on CDR3 protein sequence are summarized as one entry with the most common DNA and genes. TCRdb, not the authors, supplied the V and J calls. This sample lists about 570,000 distinct CDR3 sequences; 27% were detected once. About a fifth of the sample belongs to the ten largest clones.

Note on this clonotype: This receptor's antigen is unknown. Per-nucleotide qualities are absent, and no much larger clonotype sits a single base away.

The source is a woman aged 70-85 years in good health. Sequenced input: blood. The chain was built from TRBV29-1 and TRBJ2-1, with the D gene too uncertain to name. The DNA reads TGCAGCGTTGTTGTCTTATCAAATAACAATGAGCAGTTCTTC. This yields the protein CSVVVLSNNNEQFF.